The 5 T cell receptor beta chains in this list originate from one sample, sequenced in a study of blood T cell repertoires in COVID-19. Generated by immunoSEQ multiplex PCR, the TCRdb table keeps only in-frame clones and is missing some. Of about 110,000 clones in the sample, just over 75% were seen once. Sample: peripheral blood. These receptors were taken from a woman of 80 years or more with acute or convalescent COVID-19.

This chain connects TRBV29-1 to TRBJ2-5; a possible D gene is TRBD2 (5 bases). The germline CDR1 and CDR2 sequences are SQVTM and ANQGSEA. V was clipped by 5 bases and J by 5 bases, with 18 bases between them. This CDR3 comprises 14 residues. CDR3 region: CSVYLAGGGETQYF. The CDR3 DNA reads as TGCAGCGTTTATCTAGCCGGAGGTGGGGAGACCCAGTACTTC.

The J gene is TRBJ1-2, the V gene TRBV27, with TRBD1 matching over 12 bases. This CDR3 is built from 17 residues. Germline values: CDR1 MNHEY, CDR2 SMNVEV (reference sequence). V dropped 2 bases and J dropped 2; count of bases not matched to a gene: 6. As DNA, the CDR3 is TGTGCCAGCAGTTTAGTCGCCGGGACAGGGGGCAACTATGGCTACACCTTC. Amino acids: CASSLVAGTGGNYGYTF.

This clone was found once. The genes are TRBV2 and TRBJ2-6; TRBD2 matches 12 bases. CDR1 is SNHLY and CDR2 is FYNNEI in the germline V gene. CDR3 size: 18 residues. Trimming cost V 4 bases and J 0 bases; bases outside gene matches: 4. CDR3 sequence: CASSGGLAGPSGANVLTF. The CDR3 DNA is TGTGCCAGCAGTGGCGGACTAGCGGGGCCCTCTGGGGCCAACGTCCTGACTTTC.

For the CDR3, the DNA is TGCGCCAGCAGCCAACAGGAGGAGGGTGAAAAACTGTTTTTT. Its protein is CASSQQEEGEKLFF. The chain employs TRBV4-1 and TRBJ1-4, with D uncertain. CDR1 and CDR2 (germline): MGHRA, YSYEKL. The CDR3 length is 14 residues. Trimming shortened V by 2 bases and J by 7 bases, and 11 bases separated the two germline ends.

V is TRBV18 and J is TRBJ2-7; TRBD1 matches 9 bases. Germline V gene sequence: CDR1 KGHSH, CDR2 LQKENI. V shed 0 bases and J 8 bases; nucleotides not matched to a gene: 11. This CDR3 is built from 16 residues. CDR3 in DNA: TGTGCCAGCTCACCACCGATGACAGGGGGTTCCGGGCAGCAGTACTTC. Encoded protein: CASSPPMTGGSGQQYF. Full variable domain (outside the CDR3, taken from reference TRBV18 and TRBJ2-7): NAGVMQNPRHLVRRRGQEARLRCSPMKGHSHVYWYRQLPEEGLKFMVYLQKENIIDESGMPKERFSAEFPKEGPSILRIQQVVRGDSAAYFCASSPPMTGGSGQQYFGPGTRLTVT.